This is a list of T cell receptor beta chains from one sample in a study of response to subunit inactivated influenza vaccine. TCRdb ran MiXCR on the RT-PCR reads and lists one entry per CDR3 protein. The sample lists 300,000 to 350,000 distinct CDR3 sequences, 21% occurring once. The sample here was PBMCs from blood, taken less than 22 months after vaccination. The receptors were sampled from a man aged 50 to 69 who received an inactivated influenza vaccine. Each CDR3 is given with its conserved first and last residue. The D gene is left open where the match is weak. Only some rows state a clone size, as once, few, many or a class for expanded clones.

-	few	TRBV4-3	TRBJ2-1	CASSSFGANEQFF	TGCGCCAGCAGTTCATTCGGGGCCAATGAGCAGTTCTTC
TRBD2	-	TRBV10-3	TRBJ2-7	CAISEPPPSGGSYEQYF	TGTGCCATCAGTGAGCCACCCCCTAGCGGGGGGTCCTACGAGCAGTACTTC
-	-	TRBV5-6	TRBJ1-1	CASSLAGALFF	TGTGCCAGCAGCTTGGCAGGGGCCCTATTCTTT
-	few	TRBV5-5	TRBJ1-1	CASSFAGGPNTEAFF	TGTGCCAGCAGCTTTGCCGGGGGACCTAACACTGAAGCTTTCTTT
TRBD2	few	TRBV5-1	TRBJ2-3	CASSPPTGGSTDTQYF	TGCGCCAGCAGCCCCCCCACGGGAGGAAGCACAGATACGCAGTATTTT
-	-	TRBV6-5	TRBJ1-5	CASSYSGGGPQHF	TGTGCCAGCAGTTACTCAGGGGGGGGGCCCCAGCATTTT
TRBD1	few	TRBV28	TRBJ2-5	CASSFTLQGQGASETQYF	TGTGCCAGCAGTTTTACCCTGCAGGGACAGGGGGCTTCAGAGACCCAGTACTTC
-	few	TRBV20-1	TRBJ2-7	CSARDLGGRDEQYF	TGCAGTGCTAGGGATCTAGGGGGACGAGACGAGCAGTACTTC
-	-	TRBV4-1	TRBJ1-2	CASSQDSRVNYGYTF	TGCGCCAGCAGCCAAGATAGCAGGGTTAACTATGGCTACACCTTC
TRBD2	-	TRBV28	TRBJ2-1	CASSLPSGGYNEQFF	TGTGCCAGCAGTTTGCCGAGCGGGGGGTACAATGAGCAGTTCTTC
-	few	TRBV5-5	TRBJ1-4	CASSSRRSTNEKLFF	TGTGCCAGCAGCTCCCGACGGTCAACTAATGAAAAACTGTTTTTT
-	many	TRBV7-9	TRBJ1-2	CASSHRVGPTGYTF	TGTGCCAGCAGCCATCGTGTGGGGCCCACTGGCTACACCTTC
TRBD1	-	TRBV20-1	TRBJ2-7	CSARGPGQASYEQYF	TGCAGTGCTAGAGGGCCGGGACAGGCCTCCTACGAGCAGTACTTC
-	few	TRBV19	TRBJ1-5	CASSHEALDQPQHF	TGTGCCAGTAGCCACGAGGCGCTTGATCAGCCCCAGCATTTT
-	few	TRBV4-3	TRBJ2-5	CASSQDLVEFRETQYF	TGCGCCAGCAGCCAAGACCTCGTCGAGTTTAGAGAGACCCAGTACTTC
-	many	TRBV20-1	TRBJ1-6	CSATQMGTAPLHF	TGCAGTGCCACCCAGATGGGTACTGCACCCCTCCACTTT
-	few	TRBV6-1	TRBJ1-5	CASSEYPLNQPQHF	TGTGCCAGCAGTGAATATCCCCTAAATCAGCCCCAGCATTTT
TRBD1	-	TRBV19	TRBJ2-7	CASSTSQGTYEQYF	TGTGCCAGTAGTACCTCACAGGGGACCTACGAGCAGTACTTC
TRBD1	few	TRBV27	TRBJ2-2	CASSLSQGATGELFF	TGTGCCAGCAGTTTATCTCAGGGGGCCACCGGGGAGCTGTTTTTT
-	many	TRBV9	TRBJ2-7	CASSVGLAGSYEQYF	TGTGCCAGCAGCGTAGGATTGGCGGGCTCCTACGAGCAGTACTTC
-	few	TRBV6-2/TRBV6-3	TRBJ1-6	CASSYTRKRGNSPLHF	TGTGCCAGCAGTTATACCCGGAAGAGGGGGAACTCACCCCTCCACTTT
-	-	TRBV7-3	TRBJ1-1	CASSTPGTPRTEAFF	TGTGCCAGCAGCACCCCAGGGACTCCGAGGACTGAAGCTTTCTTT
-	many	TRBV27	TRBJ1-1	CASSLSGADTEAFF	TGTGCCAGCAGTTTATCTGGGGCCGACACTGAAGCTTTCTTT